Sequencing of this T cell receptor beta chain was carried out in a study of neurological immune-mediated disorders. Sorted libraries used approximately 1 million CD4+ or CD8+ T cells. Study-level results: Expansion of TCR clones was greatest in HTLV-1-associated myelopathy and smallest in multiple sclerosis, where it fell below that of healthy controls. Private repertoires in all groups were suggested by the absence of shared CDR3 amino acid sequences among expanded clones across subjects.

At least ten counts were recorded for this clonotype. Its cognate antigen is unknown. V dropped 0 bases and J dropped 0 bases, with 8 bases sitting between them. The CDR3 consists of 15 residues. Germline loops: CDR1 SGHRS, CDR2 YFSETQ. Synthesis of cDNA was accomplished via 5'RACE employing 10-nucleotide random UMIs. TCRdb reprocessed the 5' RACE reads via MiXCR and lists one record per CDR3 protein. The table includes about 38,000 distinct CDR3 sequences, about 9.9% detected once. This chain joins TRBV5-1 and TRBJ2-3; D not resolved. The sequencing sample was made of CD4+ T cells from blood. This TCR was sampled from a woman in her 30s with HTLV-1-associated myelopathy (HAM/TSP). The CDR3 DNA sequence: TGCGCCAGCAGCTTGGGTCCTATAAGCACAGATACGCAGTATTTT. Translating it yields CASSLGPISTDTQYF.